What follows are 22 T cell receptor beta chains derived from one specimen sequenced in a study of T-cell reconstitution after alpha-beta-depleted transplantation in children. Unique molecular identifiers were used in preparing the TCRbeta library. TCRdb re-called the PCR reads with MiXCR, one entry per CDR3 protein. The data contain 98,000 or so distinct CDR3 sequences, more than 20% of them singletons. The source was PBMCs, collected before TCRalphabeta/CD19-depleted stem cell transplant. These TCRs come from a boy aged 2-15 years with acute lymphoblastic leukemia, due to receive a stem cell transplant.

V is TRBV28 and J is TRBJ2-1; 12 positions agree with TRBD2. The junction had 6 bases not matched to a gene; V was cut back by 6 bases and J by 0 bases. This CDR3 is built from 17 residues. Germline V gives CDR1 MDHEN, CDR2 SYDVKM. The CDR3 region has the DNA TGTGCCAGCAGCCCCACTAGCGGGAGGAGCTCCTACAATGAGCAGTTCTTC. This gives the protein CASSPTSGRSSYNEQFF.

This clonotype has more than one count but fewer than ten. The chain combines TRBV2 with TRBJ1-6; D remains unclear. CDR3 size: 12 residues. Looked up from germline, CDR1 is SNHLY and CDR2 is FYNNEI. V was shortened by 8 bases and J by 9 bases, with 11 bases between the two germline ends. The CDR3 DNA reads TGTGCCAGCGACCCTGGAGGTTCACCCCTCCACTTT. Encoded protein: CASDPGGSPLHF.

This clonotype was found a few times. V and J are TRBV15 and TRBJ2-7; D assignment may be TRBD1 or TRBD2 (5 bases each). CDR3 length: 15 amino acids. CDR1 is LNHNV, CDR2 YYDKDF, per germline (reference sequence). V lost 0 bases to trimming and J lost 3 bases, with 12 bases between them. CDR3: CATSREGDLVYEQYF. The CDR3 DNA sequence: TGTGCCACCAGCAGAGAGGGGGATTTAGTCTACGAGCAGTACTTC.

The chain uses TRBV19 and TRBJ2-1, with 7 positions matching TRBD2. The CDR3 runs 18 residues. CDR1 and CDR2 from the germline V gene are LNHDA and SQIVND (reference sequence). The trim removed 6 bases at V and 6 bases at J, leaving 20 bases unmatched. The chain's CDR3 is CASRQRSGRGSSGNEQFF. Here the CDR3 DNA reads TGTGCCAGTAGACAACGTTCAGGGCGGGGGAGTTCGGGCAATGAGCAGTTCTTC.

This clonotype was counted at least ten times. The V and J genes are TRBV7-3 and TRBJ2-1; the D gene is possibly TRBD2 (5 bases). Germline V gene sequence: CDR1 SGHTA, CDR2 FQGTGA. Trimming stripped 0 bases from V and 10 bases from J, with 16 bases between. The CDR3 sequence is 15 residues long. In DNA form, the CDR3 reads TGTGCCAGCAGCTTAACGCCATCGGGCTCGGGGGAGCAGTTCTTC. This codes for CASSLTPSGSGEQFF.

The CDR3 sequence is CASSSEPFTGNEKLFF. CDR3 nucleotide sequence: TGTGCCAGCAGCTCAGAACCTTTTACAGGGAATGAAAAACTGTTTTTT. The genes are TRBV5-6 and TRBJ1-4; possibly TRBD1 for D (6 bases). The germline V and J ends were trimmed by 3 bases and 5 bases, with 17 bases remaining between them. The germline gives CDR1 SGHDT, CDR2 YYEEEE. The CDR3 covers 16 residues.

This clonotype was counted only a few times. V is TRBV7-2 and J is TRBJ2-5; the D gene is possibly TRBD1 (6 bases). The germline CDR1 and CDR2 sequences are SGHTA and FQGNSA. CDR3 length: 14 residues. V was trimmed by 1 base and J by 0 bases, leaving 6 bases between them. Here the CDR3 reads CASSLGTDQETQYF. The CDR3 bases are TGTGCCAGCAGCTTAGGGACAGACCAAGAGACCCAGTACTTC.

The chain has TRBV12-3 or TRBV12-4 and TRBJ2-2; D may be TRBD2 (5 bases). The CDR3 has 13 amino acids. The V end was cut by 6 bases, the J end by 5 bases, with 10 bases between. CDR3 coding DNA: TGTGCCAGCAGCCCTACGGGGACCGGGGAGCTGTTTTTT. It is translated as CASSPTGTGELFF.

The rearrangement joins TRBV7-2 to TRBJ2-3; the D gene is possibly TRBD1 (6 bases). The CDR3 contains 15 residues. The V end was cut by 4 bases, the J end by 6 bases, with 17 bases between. Germline assignment: CDR1 SGHTA and CDR2 FQGNSA. As DNA, the CDR3 is TGTGCCAGCAGCTCCCGGACAGAGGAGAGGGATACGCAGTATTTT. Residues: CASSSRTEERDTQYF.

The rearrangement joins TRBV5-1 to TRBJ2-7; D gene ambiguous. CDR1 is SGHRS and CDR2 is YFSETQ in the germline V gene. This CDR3 comprises 14 residues. Deletions cut 5 bases from V and 0 bases from J, with 12 bases between. The CDR3 region is CASRPTYTSYEQYF. DNA of the CDR3: TGCGCCAGCAGACCGACATACACCTCCTACGAGCAGTACTTC.

The chain recombines TRBV5-1 with TRBJ2-3; TRBD1 aligns across 7 bases. The CDR3 runs to 15 residues. The V gene end was trimmed by 4 bases and the J gene end by 6 bases; junction bases not matched to a gene: 11. CDR1 and CDR2 (germline): SGHRS, YFSETQ. The DNA for the CDR3 is TGCGCCAGCAGCCCCGGACAGGTTTGGGTTGATACGCAGTATTTT. Its translation: CASSPGQVWVDTQYF.

This clonotype was counted a few times. This chain connects TRBV11-2 to TRBJ2-7; D assignment may be TRBD1 or TRBD2 (5 bases each). Trimming stripped 6 bases from V and 0 bases from J, with 12 bases between. Germline V gene lookup returns CDR1 SGHAT and CDR2 FQNNGV. CDR3 length equals 14 residues. CDR3 region: CASSPGRNSYEQYF. The CDR3 DNA reads as TGTGCCAGCAGTCCGGGACGGAACTCCTACGAGCAGTACTTC.

The gene calls are TRBV20-1 and TRBJ2-5; D ambiguous. This CDR3 has 11 residues. The ends were cut back, 7 bases at V and 1 base at J, with 7 bases in the middle. Germline V gene sequence: CDR1 DFQATT, CDR2 SNEGSKA (reference sequence). CDR3 sequence: CSGESQETQYF. The CDR3 region has the DNA TGCAGTGGCGAGTCCCAAGAGACCCAGTACTTC.

This clonotype was recorded many times. This rearrangement joins TRBV28 to TRBJ2-5; D perhaps matches TRBD2 (5 bases). The V end lost 11 bases, the J end lost 4 bases, and 17 bases lay between the germline ends. The CDR3 consists of 13 residues. Germline CDR1 MDHEN, CDR2 SYDVKM. CDR3 in amino acids: CALLKGRTETQYF. The CDR3 nucleotides are TGTGCCCTCCTAAAAGGGAGAACAGAGACCCAGTACTTC. The variable domain in full, with the rest retrieved from reference TRBV28 and TRBJ2-5, is DVKVTQSSRYLVKRTGEKVFLECVQDMDHENMFWYRQDPGLGLRLIYFSYDVKMKEKGDIPEGYSVSREKKERFSLILESASTNQTSMYLCALLKGRTETQYFGPGTRLLVL.

The chain joins TRBV20-1 to TRBJ2-7; 10 nucleotides align to TRBD2. V lost 0 bases and J lost 6; bases outside the gene matches: 14. This CDR3 spans 17 amino acids. CDR1 and CDR2 from the germline V gene are DFQATT and SNEGSKA (reference sequence). CDR3: CSARDSWTSGGAREQYF. CDR3 coding DNA: TGCAGTGCTAGAGACTCGTGGACTAGCGGAGGGGCCCGCGAGCAGTACTTC.

The chain uses TRBV20-1 and TRBJ2-1, with no clear D. V lost 0 bases and J 4 bases, leaving 10 bases between the germline ends. This CDR3 spans 14 amino acids. In germline, CDR1 is DFQATT, CDR2 SNEGSKA (reference sequence). CDR3 loop: CSAREGPRYNEQFF. In nucleotides, the CDR3 is TGCAGTGCTAGAGAAGGGCCCAGGTACAATGAGCAGTTCTTC.

This chain uses TRBV15 with TRBJ2-3, with a weak D call TRBD2 (5 bases). The CDR3 is 14 residues long. From germline, CDR1 is LNHNV and CDR2 YYDKDF (reference sequence). V was shortened by 4 bases and J by 5 bases, with 13 bases between the two germline ends. CDR3 protein: CATSIGKVGDTQYF. As DNA, the CDR3 is TGTGCCACCAGCATCGGGAAGGTGGGAGATACGCAGTATTTT.

This clonotype was seen a handful of times. The gene calls are TRBV29-1 and TRBJ2-2, with TRBD1 matching 10 bases. Germline-derived CDR1 and CDR2 are SQVTM and ANQGSEA. V trimming: 3 bases; J trimming: 7 bases; junction bases outside the gene matches: 5. The CDR3 is 14 residues long. The CDR3 nucleotides read TGCAGCGTTGAGAAGGACAGGGGGTACGGGGAGCTGTTTTTT. Translated: CSVEKDRGYGELFF.

This clonotype has only a few counts. The chain uses TRBV12-3 or TRBV12-4 and TRBJ2-1; D call uncertain. This CDR3 region has 13 residues. Between the trimmed V and J ends, which lost 5 bases and 9 bases, there was a span of 14 bases. In nucleotides, the CDR3 is TGTGCCAGCAGTGATGACCCCTATCCTGAGCAGTTCTTC. This sequence encodes CASSDDPYPEQFF.

This clonotype was counted between two and nine times. The gene calls are TRBV12-3 or TRBV12-4 and TRBJ2-2; D is unclear. The CDR3 consists of 12 residues. The V end lost 3 bases, the J end lost 6 bases, and 5 bases lay between the germline ends. CDR3 DNA: TGTGCCAGCAGTTTGAGGTCCGGGGAGCTGTTTTTT. It codes for CASSLRSGELFF.

This clonotype showed up many times. The V call is TRBV18, the J call TRBJ1-6, with D possibly matching TRBD1 (5 bases). The CDR3 is 15 residues long. V dropped 2 bases and J dropped 10 bases, with 15 bases sitting between them. Germline assignment: CDR1 KGHSH and CDR2 LQKENI. CDR3 protein: CASSPDQSTGSPLHF. CDR3 DNA: TGTGCCAGCTCACCAGATCAGTCTACAGGCTCACCCCTCCACTTT.

Of note for this clonotype: At one end, the junction sequence differs from germline, possibly due to a read error. The V and J genes are TRBV10-3 and TRBJ2-7; the D gene is possibly TRBD2 (5 bases). The germline V gene encodes CDR1 ENHRY and CDR2 SYGVKD. The CDR3 loop spans 11 amino acids. DNA for the CDR3: TGTGCCATCAGGGACTCCCACGAGCAGTACTTC. Its translation is CAIRDSHEQYF.